The 20 T cell receptor beta chains below all came from one sample that was sequenced in a study of CD8 T cells in Susac syndrome. RNA totalling roughly 0.5 to 1 ug underwent reverse transcription with random hexamers. TCRdb reprocessed the immunoSEQ multiplex PCR reads with MiXCR, giving one entry per CDR3 protein. The sample carries more than 95,000 distinct CDR3 sequences, about 92% recorded once. Material: CD4+ T cells from PBMCs. All receptors come from a human donor with multiple sclerosis.

This rearrangement joins TRBV6-1 to TRBJ2-7, with D possibly matching TRBD1 (6 bases). V gave up 4 bases and J gave up 2 bases, with 12 bases separating them. CDR1 is MNHNS and CDR2 is SASEGT in the germline V gene. The CDR3 is 14 amino acids. The chain's CDR3 is CASSGDTGTYEQYF. CDR3 DNA sequence: TGTGCCAGCAGTGGGGACACAGGAACCTACGAGCAGTACTTC.

The chain joins TRBV20-1 to TRBJ2-5; D not certain. Germline CDR1 and CDR2: DFQATT and SNEGSKA (reference sequence). There are 14 residues in the CDR3. V was pared by 4 bases and J by 4 bases, with 16 bases between. CDR3 bases: TGCAGTGCTATGGGCCCCCCCTTAGGAGAGACCCAGTACTTC. Protein product: CSAMGPPLGETQYF.

The chain joins TRBV12-3 or TRBV12-4 to TRBJ1-5; D not certain. There are 16 residues in the CDR3. Trimming pared 4 bases from V and 3 bases from J, leaving 16 bases between. The chain's CDR3 is CASSSPTVRFNQPQHF. CDR3 bases: TGTGCCAGCAGTTCCCCCACCGTGAGATTCAATCAGCCCCAGCATTTT.

The V call is TRBV20-1, the J call TRBJ1-2, with D possibly matching TRBD1 (5 bases). Deletions cut 0 bases from V and 0 bases from J, with 11 bases between. The CDR3 has 15 amino acids. From germline, CDR1 is DFQATT and CDR2 SNEGSKA (reference sequence). CDR3 sequence reads: CSAREAGGANYGYTF. In DNA, the CDR3 is TGCAGTGCTAGAGAGGCGGGGGGTGCTAACTATGGCTACACCTTC.

This chain uses TRBV7-9 with TRBJ2-3; D possibly corresponds to TRBD2 (5 bases). The CDR3 covers 17 residues. Trimming left V 2 bases short and J 1 base short, with 16 bases between. Germline V gene lookup returns CDR1 SEHNR and CDR2 FQNEAQ (reference sequence). This CDR3 reads CASSLMGSGTGTDTQYF. The CDR3 DNA follows: TGTGCCAGCAGCTTAATGGGGAGCGGAACGGGCACAGATACGCAGTATTTT.

The rearrangement joins TRBV21-1 to TRBJ1-4; TRBD1 is the table's D call, not checked against the DNA. TRBV21-1 is marked as a pseudogene. The CDR3 runs 15 residues. CDR3 region: CHPPGGAGKKEKLFF. CDR3 nucleotide sequence: TGTCACCCACCCGGAGGAGCAGGGAAGAAAGAAAAACTGTTTTTT.

This chain uses TRBV28 with TRBJ2-2; 7 nucleotides line up with TRBD2. Trimming cost V 7 bases and J 2 bases; bases outside gene matches: 10. This CDR3 is 16 amino acids long. Looked up from germline, CDR1 is MDHEN and CDR2 is SYDVKM. CDR3: CASTGGDEINTGELFF. The CDR3 bases are TGTGCCAGCACTGGGGGGGACGAGATTAACACCGGGGAGCTGTTTTTT.

The chain has TRBV5-1 and TRBJ2-5, with a tentative D call TRBD1 (6 bases). Germline V gives CDR1 SGHRS, CDR2 YFSETQ. The CDR3 covers 13 residues. The germline V and J ends were trimmed by 4 bases and 5 bases, with 12 bases remaining between them. The CDR3 sequence is CASSPGQPETQYF. CDR3 DNA sequence: TGCGCCAGCAGCCCAGGACAGCCGGAGACCCAGTACTTC.

This sequence joins TRBV20-1 and TRBJ2-3, with 7 bases matching TRBD1. This CDR3 is 14 amino acids long. Per the germline V gene, CDR1 is DFQATT and CDR2 is SNEGSKA (reference sequence). Trimming took 4 bases from V and 5 from J; bases not matched to a gene: 9. CDR3 in DNA: TGCAGTGCTAAGGACAGGAGCCGTTTAGATACGCAGTATTTT. Its protein product is CSAKDRSRLDTQYF.

This clonotype was counted only a few times. This chain uses TRBV29-1 with TRBJ2-7, with 9 bases matching TRBD1. This CDR3 comprises 15 residues. Germline values: CDR1 SQVTM, CDR2 ANQGSEA. The V and J ends lost 3 bases and 2 bases, in that order; junction bases with no gene match: 8. The CDR3 spells CSVEGGQGRTYEQYF. The CDR3 DNA reads as TGCAGCGTTGAGGGAGGACAGGGGCGCACCTACGAGCAGTACTTC.

The chain links TRBV7-2 to TRBJ2-4; the D is unclear. Germline assignment: CDR1 SGHTA and CDR2 FQGNSA. This CDR3 region has 17 residues. Trimming shortened V by 0 bases and J by 1 base, and 13 bases separated the two germline ends. The CDR3 DNA reads TGTGCCAGCAGCTTAGCGGGCCTCGGGCCCGCCAAAAACATTCAGTACTTC. Encoded protein: CASSLAGLGPAKNIQYF.

The chain joins TRBV5-1 to TRBJ1-2; D may be TRBD1 (6 bases). The ends were cut back, 7 bases at V and 8 bases at J, with 15 bases in the middle. Germline values: CDR1 SGHRS, CDR2 YFSETQ. The CDR3 is made up of 12 amino acids. CDR3 in amino acids: CASRQDRGGYTF. The CDR3 DNA sequence: TGCGCCAGCCGACAGGACCGAGGAGGCTACACCTTC.

The rearrangement joins TRBV5-1 to TRBJ2-2; no clear D. The V gene lost 3 bases and the J gene lost 8 bases, with 17 bases spanning the gap. Germline lookup yields CDR1 SGHRS and CDR2 YFSETQ. This CDR3 is 15 amino acids long. CDR3 sequence reads: CASSWSTSPLGELFF. CDR3 in DNA: TGCGCCAGCAGCTGGAGTACCTCACCCCTTGGGGAGCTGTTTTTT.

The rearrangement links TRBV25-1 to TRBJ2-3, with 10 positions matching TRBD2. CDR1 MGHDK and CDR2 SYGVNS come from the germline V gene. V was pared by 10 bases and J by 5 bases, with 9 bases of the junction left unmatched. This CDR3 spans 14 amino acids. CDR3 amino acids: CATRSGGAGDTQYF. In DNA, the CDR3 is TGTGCCACCAGAAGCGGGGGGGCAGGAGATACGCAGTATTTT.

The chain joins TRBV12-3 or TRBV12-4 to TRBJ1-6; 7 nucleotides match TRBD1. V lost 6 bases and J lost 7; bases outside the gene matches: 6. The CDR3 has 14 residues. CDR3 coding DNA: TGTGCCAGCAGACCCGGGACAGCAAATTCACCCCTCCACTTT. Its protein product is CASRPGTANSPLHF.

The chain couples TRBV20-1 to TRBJ1-2; 11 bases are a match to TRBD1. Germline trimming cut 3 bases from V and 5 bases from J; bases unmatched to any gene: 8. The germline V gene encodes CDR1 DFQATT and CDR2 SNEGSKA (reference sequence). The CDR3 length is 15 residues. The CDR3 loop is CSASAGQGAGYGYTF. Written as DNA, the CDR3 is TGCAGTGCTAGCGCTGGACAGGGGGCCGGGTATGGCTACACCTTC.

The chain carries TRBV30 and TRBJ1-6; TRBD1 matches 7 bases. Germline CDR1 reads GTSNPN; CDR2 reads SVGIG (reference sequence). The trim removed 5 bases at V and 8 bases at J, leaving 12 bases unmatched. The CDR3 is made up of 15 amino acids. CDR3 protein: CAWGDREGYDSPLHF. The CDR3 DNA is TGTGCCTGGGGCGACAGGGAAGGTTATGATTCACCCCTCCACTTT.

The V and J genes are TRBV30 and TRBJ1-2; D gene uncertain. This CDR3 comprises 14 residues. Germline CDR1 GTSNPN, CDR2 SVGIG (reference sequence). Trimming shortened V by 4 bases and J by 4 bases, and 16 bases separated the two germline ends. The CDR3 is CAWKKGSSPYGYTF. The CDR3 bases are TGTGCCTGGAAAAAGGGAAGTTCCCCCTATGGCTACACCTTC.

V usage is TRBV6-6 and J usage is TRBJ2-5; 9 bases line up with TRBD1. This CDR3 spans 12 amino acids. Trimming at V came to 7 bases and at J to 5 bases, leaving 2 bases not matched to a gene. Germline V CDR1 and CDR2: MNHNY, SVGAGI (reference sequence). The CDR3 nucleotides are TGTGCCAGCAACGACAGGGGGGAGACCCAGTACTTC. Translating it yields CASNDRGETQYF.

The rearrangement joins TRBV12-3 or TRBV12-4 to TRBJ2-5; D is undetermined. The V end was cut by 6 bases, the J end by 2 bases, with 10 bases between. The CDR3 covers 13 residues. CDR3 sequence (DNA): TGTGCCAGCAGCCGTCGGGCGCAAGAGACCCAGTACTTC. It codes for CASSRRAQETQYF.